The T cell receptor (beta chain) described here comes from a study of blood T cell repertoires in COVID-19. Study context: Acute-phase and convalescent COVID-19 samples originated in the United States, Italy and Spain. From T cells, B-cell-depleted T cells, or PBMCs came the material, which was cDNA or gDNA.

Germline V gives CDR1 LNHDA, CDR2 SQIVND (reference sequence). The V end lost 4 bases, the J end lost 0 bases, and 13 bases lay between the germline ends. The CDR3 length is 16 residues. This clone was counted between two and nine times. Authors' processing steps: For nucleated cells, counts were estimated from reference gene primer amplification. Here immunoSEQ multiplex PCR was the method, and the copy in TCRdb shows in-frame clones only, minus some. V, J and clone size reflect that table, while D and trimming were determined from the DNA. The table lists fewer than 300,000 clones, more than 85% of them singletons. Those enrolled in Seattle joined during active infection and were followed longitudinally afterward.

The sequence came from a woman aged 25-40 years with COVID-19, enrolled during active disease. The J gene is TRBJ1-3, the V gene TRBV19; the D gene is possibly TRBD1 (5 bases). Sequencing used peripheral blood. The CDR3 coding sequence is TGTGCCAGTAGTACTGGGGCTGACACCTCTGGAAACACCATATATTTT. This codes for CASSTGADTSGNTIYF.